These 18 T cell receptor beta chains came from one sample sequenced in a study of shared clonotypes between healthy human individuals. Profiled with immunoSEQ multiplex PCR; TCRdb holds only in-frame clones, not every one. The table has hundreds of thousands of clones, less than 85% seen once. Sample: memory CD4+ T cells sorted from blood. Subset meaning: CD45RA-negative fraction. Every receptor here comes from a man aged 30-40 years in good health.

The rearrangement joins TRBV14 to TRBJ1-5; D possibly corresponds to TRBD1 (5 bases). Trimming took 1 base from V and 9 from J, leaving 13 bases between them. The CDR3 contains 14 residues. Germline V gives CDR1 SGHDN, CDR2 FVKESK. CDR3 region: CASSQGRPGGPQHF. Written as DNA, the CDR3 is TGTGCCAGCAGCCAAGGGCGGCCGGGGGGGCCCCAGCATTTT.

DNA of the CDR3: TGCGCCAGCAGCTCCCTGGACTCTGGGGCCAACGTCCTGACTTTC. Translated, it gives CASSSLDSGANVLTF. The chain links TRBV5-1 to TRBJ2-6; D remains unclear. The CDR3 is 15 amino acids. Germline V gene lookup returns CDR1 SGHRS and CDR2 YFSETQ. Between the trimmed V and J ends, which lost 3 bases and 0 bases, there was a span of 7 bases.

V usage is TRBV27 and J usage is TRBJ1-2; 9 positions agree with TRBD1. There are 13 residues in the CDR3. Germline-derived CDR1 and CDR2 are MNHEY and SMNVEV (reference sequence). After removal of 5 bases from V and 6 bases from J, the junction contained 4 bases not matched to a gene. The CDR3 loop is CASSRGQGHGYTF. The CDR3 DNA reads TGTGCCAGCAGTAGGGGACAGGGACATGGCTACACCTTC.

This sequence joins TRBV29-1 and TRBJ1-1, with D possibly matching TRBD1 (5 bases). Trimming removed 7 bases at V and 0 bases at J, with 18 bases between. The CDR3 runs to 15 residues. Germline V gene sequence: CDR1 SQVTM, CDR2 ANQGSEA. The CDR3: CSGSQGWAMNTEAFF. In DNA form, the CDR3 reads TGCAGCGGGAGCCAGGGTTGGGCTATGAACACTGAAGCTTTCTTT.

This clone was detected many times. The CDR3 region is CASSLMNAGELFF. In nucleotides, the CDR3 is TGTGCCAGCAGCTTAATGAATGCAGGGGAGCTGTTTTTT. J is TRBJ2-2 and V is TRBV7-2, with D unclear. The CDR3 is 13 residues long. Trimming stripped 2 bases from V and 8 bases from J, with 9 bases between. Germline V CDR1 and CDR2: SGHTA, FQGNSA.

The rearrangement uses TRBV28 and TRBJ2-1; 9 bases are a match to TRBD2. The CDR3 spans 14 residues. Germline CDR1 MDHEN, CDR2 SYDVKM. Trimming took 3 bases from V and 9 from J; bases not matched to a gene: 6. The CDR3 DNA reads TGTGCCAGCAGTTTCTTAGCGGGAGAGAGTGAGCAGTTCTTC. It codes for CASSFLAGESEQFF.

The V gene is TRBV11-2, the J gene TRBJ2-1; D might be TRBD1 (5 bases). Between the trimmed V and J ends, which lost 2 bases and 5 bases, there was a span of 13 bases. CDR1 SGHAT and CDR2 FQNNGV come from the germline V gene. The CDR3 runs 15 residues. The CDR3 nucleotides are TGTGCCAGCAGCTTAAGGGGTGACGGTGACAATGAGCAGTTCTTC. Protein product: CASSLRGDGDNEQFF.

The chain links TRBV7-8 to TRBJ1-3; a weak D match, TRBD1 (5 bases). The germline V gene has CDR1 SGHVS and CDR2 FQNEAQ. V was trimmed by 6 bases and J by 0 bases, leaving 12 bases between them. The length of the CDR3 is 15 residues. The CDR3 nucleotides read TGTGCCAGCAGGAAGGGACGAGGCTCTGGAAACACCATATATTTT. Protein: CASRKGRGSGNTIYF. The complete variable domain, with remaining parts taken from reference TRBV7-8 and TRBJ1-3, reads GAGVSQSPRYKVAKRGQDVALRCDPISGHVSLFWYQQALGQGPEFLTYFQNEAQLDKSGLPSDRFFAERPEGSVSTLKIQRTQQEDSAVYLCASRKGRGSGNTIYFGEGSWLTVV.

The chain has TRBV28 and TRBJ1-1; no clear D. Trimming took 3 bases from V and 1 from J, leaving 6 bases between them. Germline CDR1 reads MDHEN; CDR2 reads SYDVKM. This CDR3 is built from 13 residues. The CDR3 loop reads CASSFGKNTEAFF. Written as DNA, the CDR3 is TGTGCCAGCAGTTTTGGGAAGAACACTGAAGCTTTCTTT.

The CDR3 spells CASLGPSGGSSGANVLTF. CDR3 nucleotides: TGTGCCTCCCTGGGGCCGTCGGGAGGGAGCTCTGGGGCCAACGTCCTGACTTTC. This chain links TRBV10-3 with TRBJ2-6; 8 bases are shared with TRBD2. This CDR3 contains 18 residues. V shed 11 bases, J shed 0 bases, and the junction held 15 bases outside the gene matches. Germline V gene lookup returns CDR1 ENHRY and CDR2 SYGVKD.

The chain employs TRBV6-5 and TRBJ2-2; D may be TRBD2 (6 bases). V was clipped by 6 bases and J by 6 bases, with 17 bases between them. The V gene's germline CDR1 is MNHEY and CDR2 SVGAGI. This CDR3 contains 15 residues. The CDR3 DNA follows: TGTGCCAGCAGGCAGACTAGGTCAAGGGCCGGGGAGCTGTTTTTT. It codes for CASRQTRSRAGELFF.

The rearrangement uses TRBV12-5 and TRBJ2-3; D is undetermined. V was clipped by 8 bases and J by 2 bases, with 8 bases between them. The germline V gene has CDR1 LGHNT and CDR2 FRNRAP. The CDR3 is 12 residues long. In DNA form, the CDR3 reads TGTGCTAGTTCGCGGTACACAGATACGCAGTATTTT. Translating it yields CASSRYTDTQYF.

This chain joins TRBV27 and TRBJ2-3; 9 bases map to TRBD2. The germline V gene encodes CDR1 MNHEY and CDR2 SMNVEV (reference sequence). This CDR3 has 16 residues. After removal of 3 bases from V and 0 bases from J, the junction contained 4 bases not matched to a gene. The CDR3 sequence is CASSFFAGGSTDTQYF. In DNA form, the CDR3 reads TGTGCCAGCAGTTTCTTTGCGGGAGGGAGCACAGATACGCAGTATTTT.

The V gene is TRBV6-5, the J gene TRBJ1-2; 9 bases are shared with TRBD1. V lost 10 bases to trimming and J lost 4 bases; unmatched junction nucleotides: 7. This CDR3 is built from 13 residues. Germline lookup yields CDR1 MNHEY and CDR2 SVGAGI. CDR3 in amino acids: CATHRDRVYGYTF. Written as DNA, the CDR3 is TGTGCCACGCACCGGGACAGGGTCTATGGCTACACCTTC.

In this sample, this clone turned up once. V is TRBV5-6 and J is TRBJ2-2; 7 bases map to TRBD1. The CDR3 has 15 residues. The junction had 11 bases not matched to a gene; V was cut back by 7 bases and J by 5 bases. In germline, CDR1 is SGHDT, CDR2 YYEEEE. The CDR3 DNA is TGTGCCAGCTCGTTCACAGGGGCAAGGACCGGGGAGCTGTTTTTT. Its protein product is CASSFTGARTGELFF.

The rearrangement links TRBV9 to TRBJ2-3; 9 bases are shared with TRBD1. The CDR3 spans 16 residues. The J segment lost 0 bases and the V segment lost 6 bases, leaving 8 bases of the junction unmatched. CDR1 is SGDLS and CDR2 is YYNGEE in the germline V gene. This chain's CDR3 is CASNPSGTGSTDTQYF. CDR3 in DNA: TGTGCCAGCAACCCGAGCGGGACAGGGAGCACAGATACGCAGTATTTT.

The chain carries TRBV6-5 and TRBJ2-1; TRBD2 is a possible D gene (6 bases). The CDR3 consists of 16 residues. V shed 4 bases and J shed 0 bases, with 13 bases lying between them. Germline CDR1 and CDR2: MNHEY and SVGAGI. The CDR3 bases are TGTGCCAGCAGTTCCTGGGCGGGGAGCTCCTACAATGAGCAGTTCTTC. Protein product: CASSSWAGSSYNEQFF.

The CDR3: CAWSGTSYEQYF. Here the CDR3 DNA reads TGTGCCTGGTCCGGGACTAGCTACGAGCAGTACTTC. The chain uses TRBV30 and TRBJ2-7; TRBD2 matches at 8 bases. The CDR3 is made up of 12 amino acids. The germline V gene encodes CDR1 GTSNPN and CDR2 SVGIG (reference sequence). After removal of 5 bases from V and 3 bases from J, the junction contained 3 bases not matched to a gene.